Listed below are T cell receptor beta chains from one sample, sequenced in a study of T cell responses to AZD1222 COVID-19 vaccine. TCRdb's table, derived via immunoSEQ multiplex PCR, lists solely in-frame clones and lacks some. Of nearly 35,000 clones detected, about 86% appear once; the ten largest clones hold approximately 6.6%. The sample consisted of peripheral blood, taken on day 0 of AZD1222 vaccination. These receptors all stem from an adult in good health. Each CDR3 is given with its conserved first and last residue. D genes are given only for firm matches. Size is stated for part of the rows, as once, few or many counts, or as a class when the clone is expanded.

v_call,d_call,clone_size,j_call,cdr3_length,cdr3_nt,cdr3_aa
TRBV2,.,.,TRBJ1-4,13,TGTGCCACCCGACAGGAGGTGTATGAAAAACTGTTTTTT,CATRQEVYEKLFF
TRBV7-8,.,.,TRBJ1-2,14,TGTGCCAGCAGCTTAGACAGACGCCCGAGAGGCTACACCTTC,CASSLDRRPRGYTF
TRBV12-3/TRBV12-4,TRBD1,.,TRBJ1-2,13,TGTGCCAGCAGCCCGGACAGGGAGAATGGCTACACCTTC,CASSPDRENGYTF
TRBV2,.,.,TRBJ1-3,14,TGTGCCAGCAGTGACCGGGGGTCTGGAAACACCATATATTTT,CASSDRGSGNTIYF
TRBV4-1,.,.,TRBJ1-5,15,TGCGCCAGCAGCCAAGCCGGGTATAGCAATCAGCCCCAGCATTTT,CASSQAGYSNQPQHF
TRBV14,.,once,TRBJ2-7,13,TGTGCCAGCAGCCAAGGCATGGGGAGCGAGCAGTACTTC,CASSQGMGSEQYF
TRBV2,TRBD2,.,TRBJ2-1,17,TGTGCCAGCAGTGCCCGGGTAGCGGGGGGGAAGGGGAATGAGCAGTTCTTC,CASSARVAGGKGNEQFF
TRBV5-4,.,.,TRBJ2-3,13,TGTGCCAGCAGCTATCAGGGCCGAGATACGCAGTATTTT,CASSYQGRDTQYF
TRBV19,.,.,TRBJ1-5,15,TGTGCCAGTAGTATAGTGATTCGTAGCAATCAGCCCCAGCATTTT,CASSIVIRSNQPQHF
TRBV7-2,TRBD1,.,TRBJ1-3,15,TGTGCCAGCAGCACCCGGACAGGGGCTGGAAACACCATATATTTT,CASSTRTGAGNTIYF
TRBV21-1,.,once,TRBJ2-7,16,TGTGCCAGCAGCAATGGAGTCCTGATAGCGGCCTACGAGCAGTACTTC,CASSNGVLIAAYEQYF
TRBV28,.,.,TRBJ1-2,14,TGTGCCAGCAGTTCGGGGGACGTTCGTAGCGGCTACACCTTC,CASSSGDVRSGYTF
TRBV7-8,TRBD1,once,TRBJ1-1,14,TGTGCCAGCAGCCCACAGGGGGTGAACACTGAAGCTTTCTTT,CASSPQGVNTEAFF
TRBV18,.,.,TRBJ2-3,14,TGTGCCAGCTCACGGAAGCAGGGGCAAGATACGCAGTATTTT,CASSRKQGQDTQYF
TRBV19,.,.,TRBJ2-2,14,TGTGCCAGTAGTATTGGTTCACCCACCGGGGAGCTGTTTTTT,CASSIGSPTGELFF
TRBV24-1,TRBD1,.,TRBJ1-1,13,TGTGCCACCAGTGAGAACAGGGGAGGAATAGCTTTCTTT,CATSENRGGIAFF
TRBV10-3,.,.,TRBJ1-3,16,TGTGCCATCAGTGAGGGGGTCGGTAACTCTGGAAACACCATATATTTT,CAISEGVGNSGNTIYF
TRBV6-1,.,.,TRBJ1-1,17,TGTGCCAGCAGTGACCAGCCATCGGGGGCAGTGAACACTGAAGCTTTCTTT,CASSDQPSGAVNTEAFF
TRBV5-8,TRBD1,.,TRBJ2-2,14,TGTGCCGGCGACAGGGGGGTCAACACCGGGGAGCTGTTTTTT,CAGDRGVNTGELFF
TRBV27,.,.,TRBJ1-5,14,TGTGCCAGCAGTTTATGGGGAAGCAATCAGCCCCAGCATTTT,CASSLWGSNQPQHF
TRBV21-1,.,once,TRBJ1-5,15,TGTGCCAGCAGCAAAAGGGCCGACAGGGAGCAGCCCCAGCATTTT,CASSKRADREQPQHF
TRBV5-1,.,.,TRBJ1-4,13,TGCGCCAGCAGCTTGGACGGTTATGAAAAACTGTTTTTT,CASSLDGYEKLFF
TRBV7-9,.,.,TRBJ2-3,14,TGTGCCAGCAGACTGGGAGCGAGCACAGATACGCAGTATTTT,CASRLGASTDTQYF
TRBV18,.,once,TRBJ1-6,13,TGTGCCAGCTCACCATCGGGCCCCTCGGCCCTCCACTTT,CASSPSGPSALHF
TRBV9,TRBD1,.,TRBJ2-3,16,TGTGCCAGCAGCGGCCAAGGGACAGGGGGCAAAGATACGCAGTATTTT,CASSGQGTGGKDTQYF
TRBV30,.,.,TRBJ2-6,13,TGTGCCTGGAGCAAGGTTGGGGCCAACGTCCTGACTTTC,CAWSKVGANVLTF
TRBV5-1,.,.,TRBJ1-2,14,TGCGCCAGCAGCTTGGAAGGAGGTTTCTATGGCTACACCTTC,CASSLEGGFYGYTF
TRBV9,.,.,TRBJ1-2,14,TGTGCCAGCAGCGTCGTCACAGGTGGCTATGGCTACACCTTC,CASSVVTGGYGYTF
TRBV2,.,.,TRBJ2-2,15,TGTGCCAGCAGTGTTCTGTCAGGAAACACCGGGGAGCTGTTTTTT,CASSVLSGNTGELFF
TRBV12-3/TRBV12-4,.,few,TRBJ1-4,13,TGTGCCAGCAGTTCCAGTGGGAATGAAAAACTGTTTTTT,CASSSSGNEKLFF
TRBV7-2,.,.,TRBJ1-1,14,TGTGCCAGCAGCTTGTCCGCGGCTTACACTGAAGCTTTCTTT,CASSLSAAYTEAFF
TRBV5-4,TRBD1,few,TRBJ1-6,14,TGTGCCAGCAGCTCCCGGGACAGGGGTCGCCTACTCCACTTT,CASSSRDRGRLLHF
TRBV5-1,.,.,TRBJ1-1,15,TGCGCCAGCACTTGGGCAGGGACACACAACACTGAAGCTTTCTTT,CASTWAGTHNTEAFF
TRBV5-1,TRBD2,.,TRBJ2-2,13,TGCGCCGGCAGCGGGGGACCAACCGGGGAGCTGTTTTTT,CAGSGGPTGELFF
TRBV18,.,once,TRBJ1-3,16,TGTGCCAGCTCACCCGGGAGGACTCTGGCTGGAAACACCATATATTTT,CASSPGRTLAGNTIYF
TRBV6-2/TRBV6-3,.,.,TRBJ2-7,14,TGTGCCAGCAGTTATGGGGACGGCCCCTACGAGCAGTACTTC,CASSYGDGPYEQYF
TRBV5-1,TRBD1,.,TRBJ2-6,15,TGCGCCAGCAGCTTCACAGGGGCCGGGGCCAACGTCCTGACTTTC,CASSFTGAGANVLTF
TRBV27,.,.,TRBJ1-2,15,TGTGCCAGCAGTTTAAAAGTGTGGGGGACGGGAGGCTACACCTTC,CASSLKVWGTGGYTF
TRBV5-8,.,once,TRBJ2-2,14,TGTGCCAGCAGCCCGACAGATAACACCGGGGAGCTGTTTTTT,CASSPTDNTGELFF
TRBV28,.,.,TRBJ1-3,18,TGTGCCAGCAGCCCGACCGACAGACGGGGGCTCTCTGGAAACACCATATATTTT,CASSPTDRRGLSGNTIYF
TRBV4-1,.,.,TRBJ1-4,16,TGCGCCAGCAGCTGGGGACACCCCGTGAGGTATGAAAAACTGTTTTTT,CASSWGHPVRYEKLFF
TRBV11-2,.,.,TRBJ1-1,13,TGTGCCAGCAGCACAGAGGCCTCCTTGGGAGCTTTCTTT,CASSTEASLGAFF
TRBV11-3,.,.,TRBJ2-1,13,TGTGCCAGCAGCTTAGACAGCCCTAATGAGCAGTTCTTC,CASSLDSPNEQFF
TRBV7-2,.,.,TRBJ1-4,16,TGTGCCAGCAGCCAAAAAATAACCCGACAAGGCGAAAAACTGTTTTTT,CASSQKITRQGEKLFF
TRBV2,.,.,TRBJ1-2,11,TGTGCCAGCAGTGGAGGAGTTAGCTACACCTTC,CASSGGVSYTF
TRBV9,TRBD1,.,TRBJ1-1,13,TGTGCCAGCAGCCAGGGACAGCACACTGAAGCTTTCTTT,CASSQGQHTEAFF
TRBV27,.,.,TRBJ1-2,14,TGTGCCAGCAGTCCCCGTGAGGGCGGCTATGGCTACACCTTC,CASSPREGGYGYTF
TRBV18,.,.,TRBJ2-7,14,TGTGCCAGCTCACCAAGCGCAGGAAACTACGAGCAGTACTTC,CASSPSAGNYEQYF
TRBV5-1,.,.,TRBJ1-1,15,TGCGCCAGCAGCTCTTTAGGACAGCCGAACACTGAAGCTTTCTTT,CASSSLGQPNTEAFF
TRBV5-3,TRBD1,.,TRBJ1-3,16,TGTGCCAGAAGCCCCGGGACAGGGGGATCCGGAAACACCATATATTTT,CARSPGTGGSGNTIYF
TRBV28,.,.,TRBJ2-1,14,TGTGCCAGCAGTTTATGGGGGTCCTACAATGAGCAGTTCTTC,CASSLWGSYNEQFF
TRBV6-5,TRBD1,.,TRBJ2-3,12,TGTGCCAGCAGACAGGGACAGGGCAAGCAGTATTTT,CASRQGQGKQYF
TRBV7-9,TRBD2,.,TRBJ2-2,12,TGTGCCAGCAGCCGGGGGGCCGGGGAGCTGTTTTTT,CASSRGAGELFF